These 14 T cell receptor beta chains share one sample of origin, sequenced in a study of early T cells in non-severe SARS-CoV-2 infection. In TCRdb, the 5' RACE reads were re-called with MiXCR into one record per CDR3 protein. The sample carries roughly 90,000 distinct CDR3 sequences, about 14% recorded once. The sample comprised whole blood. The source is an adult who was a healthcare worker with PCR-confirmed SARS-CoV-2 infection or an uninfected control (not recorded which).

There are many counts of this clonotype. In DNA form, the CDR3 reads TGCGCCAGCAGCTTGGACAGGGCTCAGCCCCAGCATTTT. Translating gives CASSLDRAQPQHF. The chain recombines TRBV5-1 with TRBJ1-5; the D gene is possibly TRBD1 (6 bases). Germline V gene lookup returns CDR1 SGHRS and CDR2 YFSETQ. The CDR3 runs 13 residues. The V end was cut by 0 bases, the J end by 6 bases, with 7 bases between.

This clonotype turned up a few times. V is TRBV6-5 and J is TRBJ2-7, with no clear D. Germline CDR1 MNHEY, CDR2 SVGAGI. V lost 6 bases to trimming and J lost 2 bases, with 11 bases between them. This CDR3 has 13 amino acids. The CDR3 is CASSPAATYEQYV. Here the CDR3 DNA reads TGTGCCAGCAGCCCAGCCGCCACCTACGAGCAGTACGTC.

This clonotype turned up a few times. The chain uses TRBV11-2 and TRBJ2-3; D could derive from TRBD1 or TRBD2 (5 bases each). CDR1 SGHAT and CDR2 FQNNGV come from the germline V gene. Trimming shortened V by 5 bases and J by 0 bases, and 12 bases separated the two germline ends. The CDR3 runs to 15 residues. The CDR3 here is CASSPRGFSTDTQYF. The CDR3 coding sequence is TGTGCCAGCAGCCCGAGGGGTTTTAGCACAGATACGCAGTATTTT.

This clonotype was seen only a few times. J is TRBJ1-6 and V is TRBV30; D is uncertain. The CDR3 sequence is 13 residues long. The V end was cut by 0 bases, the J end by 10 bases, with 10 bases between. Germline V gene data show CDR1 as GTSNPN and CDR2 as SVGIG (reference sequence). The CDR3 region is CAWSVLSESPLHF. CDR3 in DNA: TGTGCCTGGAGTGTACTTTCGGAATCACCCCTCCACTTT.

The rearrangement uses TRBV4-1 and TRBJ2-4; TRBD1 agrees at 7 bases. The CDR3 covers 17 residues. CDR1 is MGHRA and CDR2 is YSYEKL in the germline V gene. The V and J ends lost 4 bases and 0 bases, in that order; junction bases with no gene match: 9. This chain's CDR3 is CASSRIPGQLAKNIQYF. In DNA, the CDR3 is TGCGCCAGCAGCCGTATACCGGGACAGTTAGCCAAAAACATTCAGTACTTC.

The chain has TRBV4-1 and TRBJ2-4, with D unresolved. Germline CDR1 is MGHRA and CDR2 is YSYEKL. Trimming removed 0 bases at V and 1 base at J, with 10 bases between. The CDR3 sequence is 16 residues long. The chain's CDR3 is CASSQDERPAKNIQYF. The CDR3 bases are TGCGCCAGCAGCCAAGATGAAAGACCGGCCAAAAACATTCAGTACTTC.

V and J are TRBV7-2 and TRBJ2-5; D not resolved. The CDR3 totals 15 residues. Germline values: CDR1 SGHTA, CDR2 FQGNSA. Trimming cost V 5 bases and J 3 bases, with 16 bases left between them. The chain's CDR3 is CASSPRFWTEETQYF. In DNA, the CDR3 is TGTGCCAGCAGCCCGAGATTTTGGACGGAAGAGACCCAGTACTTC.

The chain has TRBV6-1 and TRBJ2-3; D might be TRBD1 (5 bases). V was shortened by 4 bases and J by 2 bases, with 13 bases between the two germline ends. This CDR3 is 15 amino acids long. Germline CDR1 is MNHNS and CDR2 is SASEGT. CDR3 DNA: TGTGCCAGCAGTGTTGGGGCTGTTGTCACAGATACGCAGTATTTT. Translation: CASSVGAVVTDTQYF.

With regard to this clonotype: Being one base from a much bigger clone, this may be a read error. This chain joins TRBV6-2 or TRBV6-3 and TRBJ2-1, with 8 bases fitting TRBD1. The CDR3 has 17 residues. CDR1 and CDR2 (germline): MNHEY, SVGEGT. J gave up 7 bases and V 3 bases, and 14 bases lay outside the gene matches. CDR3 protein: CASSYRQGHLWRNEQFF. The CDR3 DNA follows: TGTGCCAGCAGTTATCGACAGGGGCACCTTTGGAGGAATGAGCAGTTCTTC.

This clonotype was observed many times. The rearrangement links TRBV2 to TRBJ2-7; TRBD1 agrees at 10 bases. Germline CDR1 reads SNHLY; CDR2 reads FYNNEI. Germline trimming cut 5 bases from V and 0 bases from J; bases unmatched to any gene: 4. The CDR3 is 15 residues long. CDR3 residues: CASSTRDRGSYEQYV. The DNA for the CDR3 is TGTGCCAGCAGTACCCGGGACAGGGGCTCCTACGAGCAGTACGTC.

This clonotype has more than one count but fewer than ten. The gene calls are TRBV6-5 and TRBJ1-3; D not certain. In germline, CDR1 is MNHEY, CDR2 SVGAGI. The V end lost 2 bases, the J end lost 0 bases, and 8 bases lay between the germline ends. This CDR3 spans 15 amino acids. Here the CDR3 reads CASSYGPSSGNTIYF. The CDR3 bases are TGTGCCAGCAGTTACGGGCCCTCCTCTGGAAACACCATATATTTT.

This clonotype showed up just once. The genes are TRBV7-8 and TRBJ2-1; no reliable D call. CDR1 is SGHVS, CDR2 FQNEAQ, per germline. This CDR3 spans 15 amino acids. Trimming took off 2 bases at V and 2 bases at J, with 10 bases between the two ends. CDR3 sequence (DNA): TGTGCCAGCAGCTTATCTCGGAACCCCTACAATGAGCAGTTCTTC. Its translation: CASSLSRNPYNEQFF.

This clonotype was observed a handful of times. This chain uses TRBV7-8 with TRBJ2-2; 8 nucleotides line up with TRBD2. Germline assignment: CDR1 SGHVS and CDR2 FQNEAQ. The length of the CDR3 is 18 residues. Trimming took 3 bases from V and 2 from J; bases not matched to a gene: 11. CDR3 protein: CASSFVPRGGENTGELFF. The CDR3 DNA is TGTGCCAGCAGCTTCGTCCCACGGGGGGGCGAAAACACCGGGGAGCTGTTTTTT.

V is TRBV5-1 and J is TRBJ2-5, with 9 bases fitting TRBD1. Germline trimming cut 3 bases from V and 1 base from J; bases unmatched to any gene: 13. Germline V gene sequence: CDR1 SGHRS, CDR2 YFSETQ. The CDR3 has 18 amino acids. Here the CDR3 DNA reads TGCGCCAGCAGCTCCAGACAGGGGGGGCGAGGGCGCCAAGAGACCCAGTACTTC. As protein: CASSSRQGGRGRQETQYF.